Given below is one T cell receptor beta chain in context. Its target is not known. PCR was performed using 60 Vbeta and 13 Jbeta primers. Method: immunoSEQ multiplex PCR; TCRdb's copy keeps in-frame clones and lacks some. The sample has about 300,000 clones; around 86% are singletons. The data belong to a study of cytomegalovirus exposure and HLA in healthy donors. Study-level results: The study recorded 164 TCR beta chains that were cytomegalovirus-associated. When analyzed later, the rates of TCR association showed variation by HLA locus, with DRB1 the most and HLA-C the fewest. It was only CMV serostatus that was available as immune exposure information. Sequencing likely produced, as an artifact, a cluster of highly shared sequence variants.

Germline loops: CDR1 LGHNA, CDR2 YNFKEQ. The CDR3 is 14 amino acids. V lost 4 bases and J 3 bases, leaving 13 bases between the germline ends. The source of this sequence is a man in his forties in good health and CMV-seropositive. Sequenced: PBMCs. This chain links TRBV4-2 with TRBJ2-7; possible D gene TRBD1, 6 bases. The CDR3 loop is CASSPAGRGYEQYF. The CDR3 nucleotides are TGTGCCAGCAGCCCAGCCGGCAGGGGCTACGAGCAGTACTTC.